The present TCR beta chain was sequenced within a study of control samples from healthy donors and cancer patients. The CDR3 covers 12 residues. Germline V gives CDR1 MNHEY, CDR2 SMNVEV (reference sequence). V was cut by 4 bases and J by 11 bases, with 14 bases left in between. The repertoire was sequenced with immunoSEQ multiplex PCR; TCRdb's copy has only in-frame clones and lacks some. The sample carries about 120,000 clones, more than 70% recorded once. The receptor comes from a man in his fifties in good health. The chain joins TRBV27 to TRBJ1-1; the D gene is possibly TRBD1 (5 bases). Input material: blood. This CDR3 is CASSSPGGRAFF. Here the CDR3 DNA reads TGTGCCAGCAGTTCCCCCGGGGGTCGCGCTTTCTTT.